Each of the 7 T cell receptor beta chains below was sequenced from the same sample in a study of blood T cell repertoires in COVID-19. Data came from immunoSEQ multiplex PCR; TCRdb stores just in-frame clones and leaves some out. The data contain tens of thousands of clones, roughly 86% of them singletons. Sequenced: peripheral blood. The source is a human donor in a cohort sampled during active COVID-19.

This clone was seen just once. The CDR3 DNA sequence: TGTGCCAGCAGCCCCGGAGGGGATACCGGGGAGCTGTTTTTT. This gives the protein CASSPGGDTGELFF. This sequence joins TRBV7-9 and TRBJ2-2; TRBD2 might be the D (6 bases). This CDR3 contains 14 residues. The V end lost 5 bases, the J end lost 5 bases, and 12 bases lay between the germline ends. CDR1 and CDR2 (germline): SEHNR, FQNEAQ (reference sequence).

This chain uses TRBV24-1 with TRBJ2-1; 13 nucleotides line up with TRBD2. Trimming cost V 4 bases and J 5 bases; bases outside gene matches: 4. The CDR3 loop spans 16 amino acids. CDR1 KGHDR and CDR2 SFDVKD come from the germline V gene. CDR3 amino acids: CATSDPTSGGHNEQFF. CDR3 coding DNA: TGTGCCACCAGTGACCCGACTAGCGGGGGGCACAATGAGCAGTTCTTC.

CDR3 in amino acids: CASSSEGAGGNTIYF. DNA for the CDR3: TGTGCCAGCAGTTCAGAGGGCGCAGGAGGAAACACCATATATTTT. The chain links TRBV6-5 to TRBJ1-3, with D hard to call. The CDR3 consists of 15 residues. V lost 4 bases, J lost 4 bases, and 14 bases lay in between. Germline assignment: CDR1 MNHEY and CDR2 SVGAGI.

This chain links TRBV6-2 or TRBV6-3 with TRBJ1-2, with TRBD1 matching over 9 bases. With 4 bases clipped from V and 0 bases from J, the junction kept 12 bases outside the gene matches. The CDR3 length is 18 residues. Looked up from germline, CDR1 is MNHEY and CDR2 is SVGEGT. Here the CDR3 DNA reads TGTGCCAGCAGTTCGACCAGGGACAGGGTTGGAGCTAACTATGGCTACACCTTC. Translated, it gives CASSSTRDRVGANYGYTF.

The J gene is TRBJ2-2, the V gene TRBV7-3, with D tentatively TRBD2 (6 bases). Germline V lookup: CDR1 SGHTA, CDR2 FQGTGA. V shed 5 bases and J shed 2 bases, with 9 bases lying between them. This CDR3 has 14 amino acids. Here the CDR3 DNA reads TGTGCCAGCAGCGGGGGGTCCAACACCGGGGAGCTGTTTTTT. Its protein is CASSGGSNTGELFF.

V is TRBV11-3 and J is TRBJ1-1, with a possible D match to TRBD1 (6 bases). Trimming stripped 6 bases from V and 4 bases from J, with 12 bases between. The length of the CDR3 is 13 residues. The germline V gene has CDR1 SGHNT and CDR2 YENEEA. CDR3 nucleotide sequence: TGTGCCAGCAGTGAAAGCAGGGGCACTGAAGCTTTCTTT. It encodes CASSESRGTEAFF. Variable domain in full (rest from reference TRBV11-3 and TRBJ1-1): EAGVVQSPRYKIIEKKQPVAFWCNPISGHNTLYWYLQNLGQGPELLIRYENEEAVDDSQLPKDRFSAERLKGVDSTLKIQPAELGDSAVYLCASSESRGTEAFFGQGTRLTVV.

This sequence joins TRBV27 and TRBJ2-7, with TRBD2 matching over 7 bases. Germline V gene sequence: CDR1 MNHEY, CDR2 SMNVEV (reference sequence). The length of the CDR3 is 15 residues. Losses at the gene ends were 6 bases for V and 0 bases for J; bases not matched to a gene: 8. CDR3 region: CASSQTLASSYEQYF. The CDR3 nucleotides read TGTGCCAGCAGCCAGACACTAGCGAGCTCCTACGAGCAGTACTTC.